The 15 T cell receptor beta chains below come from one sample, sequenced in a study of early T cells in non-severe SARS-CoV-2 infection. One entry per CDR3 protein, called by TCRdb with MiXCR from the 5' RACE reads. The repertoire includes over 60,000 distinct CDR3 sequences, 12% of them detected once, and 2.7% sits in the top ten. Here the sequenced sample was whole blood, taken at baseline. These receptors were taken from an adult who was a healthcare worker with PCR-confirmed SARS-CoV-2 infection or an uninfected control (not recorded which).

The V gene is TRBV20-1, the J gene TRBJ2-7; 9 nucleotides match TRBD1. Germline trimming cut 6 bases from V and 3 bases from J; bases unmatched to any gene: 6. CDR1 DFQATT and CDR2 SNEGSKA come from the germline V gene (reference sequence). The CDR3 is made up of 13 amino acids. As DNA, the CDR3 is TGCAGTGCCACGGGACAGGGTCGCTACGAGCAGTACTTC. Amino acid sequence: CSATGQGRYEQYF.

The rearrangement links TRBV2 to TRBJ1-1, with D perhaps matching TRBD1 (6 bases). The V gene lost 5 bases and the J gene lost 8 bases, with 9 bases spanning the gap. CDR3 length equals 11 residues. Germline CDR1 SNHLY, CDR2 FYNNEI. The CDR3 nucleotides are TGTGCCAGCAGTTCCGACAGGGAAGCTTTCTTT. It encodes CASSSDREAFF.

This clonotype was observed at least ten times. This chain joins TRBV12-3 or TRBV12-4 and TRBJ2-7; 10 bases line up with TRBD1. The CDR3 runs to 15 residues. V shed 7 bases and J 0 bases; nucleotides not matched to a gene: 6. This CDR3 reads CASKTGQGSSYEQYF. The CDR3 DNA reads as TGTGCCAGCAAAACGGGACAGGGGAGCTCCTACGAGCAGTACTTC.

This clonotype was seen a handful of times. This chain joins TRBV5-4 and TRBJ2-5, with D unclear. The V and J ends lost 4 bases and 1 base respectively, with 20 bases between them. CDR3 length equals 17 residues. Germline V lookup: CDR1 SGHNT, CDR2 YYREEE (reference sequence). This CDR3 reads CASSPTVGEPLQETQYF. CDR3 coding DNA: TGTGCCAGCAGCCCCACTGTAGGCGAGCCGCTCCAAGAGACCCAGTACTTC.

This clonotype was recorded a few times. This chain joins TRBV7-6 and TRBJ2-1; no definite D call. CDR1 and CDR2 (germline): SGHVS, FNYEAQ. Between the trimmed V and J ends, which lost 1 base and 8 bases, there was a span of 12 bases. CDR3 length equals 14 residues. This chain's CDR3 is CASSLVSPGYEQFF. CDR3 DNA: TGTGCCAGCAGCTTAGTCAGTCCGGGCTATGAGCAGTTCTTC.

In this sample, this clonotype turned up a few times. The rearrangement joins TRBV6-5 to TRBJ2-1; a weak D match, TRBD2 (6 bases). Germline CDR1 is MNHEY and CDR2 is SVGAGI. Trimming took off 0 bases at V and 11 bases at J, with 11 bases between the two ends. The CDR3 has 13 amino acids. CDR3 protein: CASSYSEAGQQFF. The CDR3, as DNA: TGTGCCAGCAGTTACTCGGAGGCGGGGCAGCAGTTCTTC.

The chain links TRBV25-1 to TRBJ2-3; the D is unclear. The ends were cut back, 4 bases at V and 2 bases at J, with 4 bases in the middle. The CDR3 is 12 residues long. Germline CDR1 reads MGHDK; CDR2 reads SYGVNS. The CDR3 spells CASSGYTDTQYF. CDR3 DNA sequence: TGTGCCAGCAGTGGGTACACAGATACGCAGTATTTT.

A remark on this clonotype: A much bigger clone sits one base away, suggesting this may be a read error. The rearrangement uses TRBV12-3 or TRBV12-4 and TRBJ2-5; TRBD2 matches at 14 bases. The CDR3 length is 16 residues. With 9 bases clipped from V and 4 bases from J, the junction kept 10 bases outside the gene matches. The chain's CDR3 is CARSPTTSGGGETQYF. In DNA form, the CDR3 reads TGTGCCAGGAGCCCAACGACTAGCGGGGGGGGAGAGACCCAGTACTTC.

The chain has TRBV20-1 and TRBJ2-5, with TRBD2 as a possible D gene (6 bases). Trimming stripped 1 base from V and 1 base from J, with 7 bases between. CDR1 is DFQATT and CDR2 is SNEGSKA in the germline V gene (reference sequence). This CDR3 has 13 residues. CDR3 in DNA: TGCAGTGCTAGAGCGGGAGCCCAAGAGACCCAGTACTTC. Its translation is CSARAGAQETQYF.

The table lists this clonotype with many counts. The V gene is TRBV20-1, the J gene TRBJ1-1, with D tentatively TRBD1 (5 bases). Germline CDR1 DFQATT, CDR2 SNEGSKA (reference sequence). This CDR3 is built from 11 residues. The V end was cut by 6 bases, the J end by 5 bases, with 10 bases between. CDR3 sequence: CSAKRGTEAFF. For the CDR3, the DNA is TGCAGTGCAAAACGGGGGACTGAAGCTTTCTTT.

This clonotype has a count of ten or more. This chain uses TRBV7-2 with TRBJ2-6; 10 bases map to TRBD2. The CDR3 has 18 residues. Germline V CDR1 and CDR2: SGHTA, FQGNSA. J lost 0 bases, V lost 5 bases, and 7 bases had no gene match. CDR3 DNA: TGTGCCAGCAGCCCCACTAGCGGGGCCCGCTCTGGGGCCAACGTCCTGACTTTC. This translates into CASSPTSGARSGANVLTF.

At least ten counts were recorded for this clonotype. The chain couples TRBV18 to TRBJ1-6; D is unresolved. The CDR3 is 14 amino acids. Per the germline V gene, CDR1 is KGHSH and CDR2 is LQKENI. Trimming took off 4 bases at V and 10 bases at J, with 14 bases between the two ends. The CDR3 loop is CASSLGSPWSPLHF. For the CDR3, the DNA is TGTGCCAGCTCACTAGGGAGCCCATGGTCACCCCTCCACTTT.

A word on this clonotype: With a much larger clone just one base away, this may be a read error. This rearrangement joins TRBV28 to TRBJ1-1; D is perhaps TRBD1 (6 bases). The V gene lost 2 bases and the J gene lost 4 bases, with 8 bases spanning the gap. CDR3 length: 13 amino acids. Per germline, CDR1 MDHEN and CDR2 SYDVKM. The CDR3 DNA follows: TGTGCCAGCAGTTTAGCAGGGGTCACTGAAGCTTTCTTT. Translating gives CASSLAGVTEAFF. The entire variable domain, with the rest obtained from reference TRBV28 and TRBJ1-1, is as follows: DVKVTQSSRYLVKRTGEKVFLECVQDMDHENMFWYRQDPGLGLRLIYFSYDVKMKEKGDIPEGYSVSREKKERFSLILESASTNQTSMYLCASSLAGVTEAFFGQGTRLTVV.

This clonotype was observed many times. This rearrangement joins TRBV6-2 or TRBV6-3 to TRBJ2-2; D is unresolved. V dropped 5 bases and J dropped 2 bases, with 6 bases sitting between them. CDR1 and CDR2 from the germline V gene are MNHEY and SVGEGT. The CDR3 runs to 13 residues. CDR3 loop: CASSLTNTGELFF. CDR3 bases: TGTGCCAGCAGTCTGACCAACACCGGGGAGCTGTTTTTT.

This CDR3 reads CASSLRGQGDIQYF. CDR3 in DNA: TGTGCCAGCAGCTTACGGGGACAGGGGGACATTCAGTACTTC. V is TRBV11-2 and J is TRBJ2-4; TRBD1 matches 11 bases. J gave up 8 bases and V 2 bases, and 2 bases lay outside the gene matches. Germline loops: CDR1 SGHAT, CDR2 FQNNGV. The CDR3 consists of 14 residues.